The rows below give T cell receptor beta chains drawn from one sample of a study of T-cell memory formation after mild COVID-19. TCRdb reprocessed the 5' RACE reads with MiXCR, giving one entry per CDR3 protein. In the table there are over 300,000 distinct CDR3 sequences, under 25% of which are singletons. The sample was PBMCs or a T cell subset sorted from them (not recorded which). The receptors shown here come from a young man who had mild COVID-19 (a few samples of this study predate the infection). Cell type and time point are not known. Each CDR3 is given with its conserved first and last residue. The D gene is left open where the match is weak. Size is stated for part of the rows, as once, few or many counts, or as a class when the clone is expanded.

>13|TRBJ2-5|TRBD2|NA|TRBV5-8
TGTGCCAGCAGAAGTCTAGCGGCTGGGACCCAGTACTTC
CASRSLAAGTQYF
>15|TRBJ2-3|NA|many|TRBV5-1
TGCGCCAGCAGCTACCAAATATCGAACGCAGATACGCAGTATTTT
CASSYQISNADTQYF
>11|TRBJ2-5|NA|NA|TRBV2
TGTGCCAGCAGGGCCCAAGAGACCCAGTACTTC
CASRAQETQYF
>15|TRBJ2-3|TRBD2|NA|TRBV7-2
TGTGCCAGCAGCTTGTTAGCGGGAGTCTACGATACGCAGTATTTT
CASSLLAGVYDTQYF
>15|TRBJ2-5|NA|few|TRBV11-2
TGTGCCAGCAGCCTAGGTCGGGCAGGAGTAAAGACCCAGTACTTC
CASSLGRAGVKTQYF
>18|TRBJ2-3|NA|NA|TRBV7-9
TGTGCCAGCAGCCCAGACAGCGAACGCGTATCATTTCAAGATACGCAGTATTTT
CASSPDSERVSFQDTQYF
>14|TRBJ1-1|NA|few|TRBV18
TGTGCCAGCTCACATCGGGAGGAGAACACTGAAGCTTTCTTT
CASSHREENTEAFF
>13|TRBJ1-1|NA|once|TRBV29-1
TGCAGCGCTCGGGGAGGCTGGAACACTGAAGCTTTCTTT
CSARGGWNTEAFF
>15|TRBJ1-5|TRBD1|NA|TRBV5-1
TGCGCCAGCAGCTTAGGACAGGGAAGCAATCAGCCCCAGCATTTT
CASSLGQGSNQPQHF
>14|TRBJ1-4|NA|NA|TRBV5-6
TGTGCCAGCAGCCCGGGACAAAGTAATGAAAAACTGTTTTTT
CASSPGQSNEKLFF
>12|TRBJ2-3|NA|NA|TRBV11-2
TGTGCCAGCAGCTTAGACGAGGATACGCAGTATTTT
CASSLDEDTQYF
>12|TRBJ2-3|TRBD2|NA|TRBV20-1
TGCAGTGGGATCGGGGGGATGGATACGCAGTATTTT
CSGIGGMDTQYF
>16|TRBJ1-6|NA|NA|TRBV4-1
TGCGCCAGCAGCCCAAATCCCGGCAGGAACAATTCACCCCTCCACTTT
CASSPNPGRNNSPLHF
>13|TRBJ2-2|NA|few|TRBV7-7
TGTGCTAGCAGCGGTGTGACCGCCGGGGAGCTGTTTTTT
CASSGVTAGELFF
>19|TRBJ1-2|TRBD1|few|TRBV5-8
TGTGCCAGCAGCTTGGGGTTGAGGACAGGGGCCTCCATTAACTATGGCTACACCTTC
CASSLGLRTGASINYGYTF
>15|TRBJ2-5|NA|few|TRBV7-8
TGTGCCAGCAGCTTAGCCCGTGGACAGTGGCAGACCCAGTACTTC
CASSLARGQWQTQYF
>16|TRBJ2-5|NA|few|TRBV10-3
TGTGCCATCAGTGAGTCGAATCAGGGGCCTCCGGAGACCCAGTACTTC
CAISESNQGPPETQYF
>16|TRBJ2-1|TRBD2|many|TRBV4-2
TGTGCCAGCAGCCAAGCCGGGACTAGCGGGTGGTTGGAGCAGTTCTTC
CASSQAGTSGWLEQFF
>16|TRBJ2-2|TRBD1|few|TRBV6-5
TGTGCCAGCAGTTACTCGAGTGGACAGGGCACCGGGGAGCTGTTTTTT
CASSYSSGQGTGELFF
>18|TRBJ1-1|TRBD1|NA|TRBV10-3
TGTGCCATCAGTGAGGGGGCGTTGTCAGGGGGCAAGAGAACTGAAGCTTTCTTT
CAISEGALSGGKRTEAFF
>13|TRBJ1-6|TRBD1|few|TRBV20-1
TGCAGTGCGAACAGGGGCGATAATTCACCCCTCCACTTT
CSANRGDNSPLHF
>13|TRBJ2-7|TRBD1|NA|TRBV29-1
TGCAGCGTTGCGGGACAGCTGCCCTACGAGCAGTACTTC
CSVAGQLPYEQYF